The 22 T cell receptor beta chains reported below all come from one sample, sequenced in a study of blood T cell repertoires in COVID-19. The repertoire was sequenced with immunoSEQ multiplex PCR; TCRdb's copy has only in-frame clones and lacks some. There are some 340,000 clones in the sample; 90% occur only once, and 3.9% lies in the top ten. Material: PBMCs or T cells enriched from blood (not recorded which). Receptors were obtained from a woman in her thirties who had been exposed to COVID-19.

This chain uses TRBV18 with TRBJ2-2; tentative D call: TRBD1 (5 bases). The CDR3 length is 15 residues. CDR1 and CDR2 from the germline V gene are KGHSH and LQKENI. Trimming removed 5 bases at V and 7 bases at J, with 17 bases between. CDR3 protein: CASSTSMGLVGELFF. The CDR3, as DNA: TGTGCCAGCTCAACATCGATGGGGCTAGTCGGGGAGCTGTTTTTT. Variable domain in full (rest from reference TRBV18 and TRBJ2-2): NAGVMQNPRHLVRRRGQEARLRCSPMKGHSHVYWYRQLPEEGLKFMVYLQKENIIDESGMPKERFSAEFPKEGPSILRIQQVVRGDSAAYFCASSTSMGLVGELFFGEGSRLTVL.

The chain uses TRBV24-1 and TRBJ1-2; maybe TRBD1 (6 bases). The CDR3 totals 14 residues. V shed 5 bases and J shed 4 bases, with 13 bases lying between them. Germline V gives CDR1 KGHDR, CDR2 SFDVKD. The CDR3 loop is CATSGRDTVYGYTF. CDR3 coding DNA: TGTGCCACCAGTGGTCGGGACACCGTCTATGGCTACACCTTC.

V usage is TRBV12-5 and J usage is TRBJ2-4; D might be TRBD1 (5 bases). V was pared by 1 base and J by 6 bases, with 16 bases between. Per germline, CDR1 LGHNT and CDR2 FRNRAP. The length of the CDR3 is 16 residues. CDR3 protein: CASGLGVGRDRNIQYF. The CDR3 coding sequence is TGTGCTAGTGGTTTGGGGGTGGGCAGGGATAGAAACATTCAGTACTTC.

V and J are TRBV5-1 and TRBJ1-4, with D possibly TRBD1 on 5 matching bases. The CDR3 runs to 13 residues. V was shortened by 3 bases and J by 7 bases, with 10 bases between the two germline ends. Germline V gene sequence: CDR1 SGHRS, CDR2 YFSETQ. The CDR3 DNA is TGCGCCAGCAGCTGGACCACAGGTGAAAAACTGTTTTTT. It yields the protein CASSWTTGEKLFF.

The chain is built from TRBV19 and TRBJ1-5; D is possibly TRBD1 (5 bases). Trimming removed 5 bases from V and 4 bases from J, with 9 bases in between. Germline V gives CDR1 LNHDA, CDR2 SQIVND (reference sequence). CDR3 size: 13 residues. The CDR3 DNA reads TGTGCCAGTAGTGGTGGGGGGAATCAGCCCCAGCATTTT. Residues: CASSGGGNQPQHF.

The V and J genes are TRBV9 and TRBJ1-2; a weak D match, TRBD1 (6 bases). This CDR3 has 15 residues. The V gene's germline CDR1 is SGDLS and CDR2 YYNGEE. Between the trimmed V and J ends, which lost 3 bases and 3 bases, there was a span of 15 bases. The CDR3 reads CASSGYRDPDYGYTF. CDR3 bases: TGTGCCAGCAGCGGCTACAGGGACCCTGACTATGGCTACACCTTC.

The chain joins TRBV11-2 to TRBJ1-1; D is unclear. The CDR3 extends over 14 amino acids. Looked up from germline, CDR1 is SGHAT and CDR2 is FQNNGV. The germline V and J ends were trimmed by 5 bases and 0 bases, with 10 bases remaining between them. The CDR3 DNA sequence: TGTGCCAGCAGCGCCGGACTCCTGAACACTGAAGCTTTCTTT. Protein sequence: CASSAGLLNTEAFF.

This rearrangement joins TRBV25-1 to TRBJ1-1, with D possibly matching TRBD1 (6 bases). CDR1 and CDR2 from the germline V gene are MGHDK and SYGVNS. The CDR3 runs to 13 residues. V lost 5 bases, J lost 1 base, and 8 bases lay in between. This chain's CDR3 is CASSLTGNTEAFF. CDR3 sequence (DNA): TGTGCCAGCAGTCTGACAGGGAACACTGAAGCTTTCTTT.

The genes are TRBV6-2 or TRBV6-3 and TRBJ2-2, with D tentatively TRBD1 (5 bases). Germline CDR1 and CDR2: MNHEY and SVGEGT. V was trimmed by 0 bases and J by 5 bases, leaving 7 bases between them. The CDR3 contains 14 residues. The CDR3, as DNA: TGTGCCAGCAGTTACTCCTCAGGGACCGGGGAGCTGTTTTTT. It encodes CASSYSSGTGELFF.

The chain joins TRBV18 to TRBJ1-4; D call uncertain. The CDR3 covers 15 residues. The V end lost 0 bases, the J end lost 6 bases, and 11 bases lay between the germline ends. CDR1 and CDR2 from the germline V gene are KGHSH and LQKENI. In DNA form, the CDR3 reads TGTGCCAGCTCACCACCAAGCATAGTTTATGAAAAACTGTTTTTT. It is translated as CASSPPSIVYEKLFF.

The chain joins TRBV12-5 to TRBJ2-7; 9 positions agree with TRBD2. Germline V CDR1 and CDR2: LGHNT, FRNRAP. The CDR3 extends over 15 amino acids. Unmatched junction bases numbered 5, after V lost 3 bases and J lost 2 bases. The CDR3 here is CASGFRLAETYEQYF. The CDR3 nucleotides read TGTGCTAGTGGTTTCAGACTAGCGGAGACCTACGAGCAGTACTTC.

The chain links TRBV10-3 to TRBJ1-1; perhaps TRBD1 as D (5 bases). Germline V gene lookup returns CDR1 ENHRY and CDR2 SYGVKD. Trimming took off 6 bases at V and 3 bases at J, with 14 bases between the two ends. The CDR3 totals 14 residues. The CDR3, as DNA: TGTGCCATCAGCTCCTCGTGGGGGGACACTGAAGCTTTCTTT. Its protein product is CAISSSWGDTEAFF.

The rearrangement uses TRBV6-5 and TRBJ1-2, with D maybe TRBD1 (6 bases). The CDR3 spans 15 residues. V dropped 6 bases and J dropped 3 bases, with 17 bases sitting between them. CDR1 and CDR2 from the germline V gene are MNHEY and SVGAGI. CDR3 DNA: TGTGCCAGCAGACGTCAGGCAGGGGTCTACTATGGCTACACCTTC. It translates to CASRRQAGVYYGYTF.

The chain is built from TRBV9 and TRBJ2-2; possibly TRBD2 for D (5 bases). The CDR3 extends over 14 amino acids. Trimming took 0 bases from V and 5 from J, leaving 8 bases between them. The germline V gene has CDR1 SGDLS and CDR2 YYNGEE. The DNA for the CDR3 is TGTGCCAGCAGCGTAGGCGGGTGGACCGGGGAGCTGTTTTTT. Its translation is CASSVGGWTGELFF.

The genes are TRBV6-5 and TRBJ1-1; D is possibly TRBD1 (6 bases). CDR3 length: 12 amino acids. Trimming pared 5 bases from V and 7 bases from J, leaving 11 bases between. Per germline, CDR1 MNHEY and CDR2 SVGAGI. The CDR3 here is CASSRGGSEAFF. The CDR3 nucleotides read TGTGCCAGCAGTAGGGGGGGGAGTGAAGCTTTCTTT.

V is TRBV4-1 and J is TRBJ2-7, with 10 bases fitting TRBD2. The junction had 8 bases not matched to a gene; V was cut back by 4 bases and J by 2 bases. Germline V gene lookup returns CDR1 MGHRA and CDR2 YSYEKL. The CDR3 loop spans 16 amino acids. CDR3 DNA sequence: TGCGCCAGCAGCCGCTCTAGCGGGGGCCTTCCCTACGAGCAGTACTTC. Translating it yields CASSRSSGGLPYEQYF.

This clone was seen only once. The chain combines TRBV6-5 with TRBJ1-1; D not resolved. The germline V gene has CDR1 MNHEY and CDR2 SVGAGI. The CDR3 totals 14 residues. V lost 2 bases and J 1 base, leaving 8 bases between the germline ends. The CDR3 protein is CASSYSRWNTEAFF. CDR3 sequence (DNA): TGTGCCAGCAGTTACAGTCGGTGGAACACTGAAGCTTTCTTT.

V usage is TRBV4-3 and J usage is TRBJ1-6, with D possibly TRBD1 on 6 matching bases. CDR1 and CDR2 (germline): LGHNA, YSLEER. V was pared by 3 bases and J by 3 bases, with 12 bases between. This CDR3 is built from 16 residues. The CDR3 nucleotides are TGCGCCAGCAGCCAGGCCAGGGGAAACTATAATTCACCCCTCCACTTT. Protein sequence: CASSQARGNYNSPLHF.

The chain carries TRBV21-1 and TRBJ1-4. TRBV21-1 constitutes a pseudogene. The CDR3 is made up of 14 amino acids. CDR3 residues: CASSKELSGGKLFF. The CDR3 region has the DNA TGTGCCAGCAGCAAAGAGTTGAGCGGAGGAAAACTGTTTTTT.

In its sample, this clone was seen once. The rearrangement links TRBV6-2 or TRBV6-3 to TRBJ2-5; D is possibly TRBD1 (5 bases). CDR1 MNHEY and CDR2 SVGEGT come from the germline V gene. The germline V and J ends were trimmed by 2 bases and 3 bases, with 19 bases remaining between them. CDR3 length equals 17 residues. CDR3 bases: TGTGCCAGCAGTTACACGGGTGGGGCTTCCCTAAAAGAGACCCAGTACTTC. Amino acids: CASSYTGGASLKETQYF.

The chain carries TRBV15 and TRBJ1-1; D is unresolved. CDR1 and CDR2 from the germline V gene are LNHNV and YYDKDF (reference sequence). Trimming stripped 0 bases from V and 4 bases from J, with 6 bases between. The CDR3 has 13 residues. CDR3 nucleotide sequence: TGTGCCACCAGCAGAGATGTGGCCACTGAAGCTTTCTTT. This gives the protein CATSRDVATEAFF.

The gene calls are TRBV20-1 and TRBJ2-7; D may be TRBD2 (6 bases). The V gene lost 4 bases and the J gene lost 9 bases, with 13 bases spanning the gap. The CDR3 contains 11 residues. Looked up from germline, CDR1 is DFQATT and CDR2 is SNEGSKA (reference sequence). CDR3 region: CSAIWGDGQYF. CDR3 coding DNA: TGCAGTGCTATTTGGGGGGATGGGCAGTACTTC.